This T cell receptor (beta chain) was sequenced for a study of T cells in Graves' hyperthyroidism and ophthalmopathy. Study-wide findings and caveats: Peripheral blood also featured most of the thyroid clonotypes expanded above 0.001.

What was amplified from RNA transcripts were TCR beta CDR3 regions. Researchers ran a first-round RT-PCR on the TCR CDR3 using the HTBI primer set. MiXCR, applied by TCRdb to the multiplex PCR reads, yields one record per CDR3 protein. This repertoire shows a few hundred thousand distinct CDR3 sequences, around 46% found once; its top ten account for approximately 8.2%. Details on this clonotype: The antigen remains unidentified. One junction end disagrees with the germline gene, perhaps due to a read error.

Hyperthyroidism was newly diagnosed in patients aged 18 to 65 (duration under 2 months). The length of the CDR3 is 16 residues. Germline V gives CDR1 KGHDR, CDR2 SFDVKD. The sequenced material came from peripheral blood or thyroid tissue (not recorded which). The V call is TRBV24-1, the J call TRBJ1-2, with D possibly being TRBD1 (6 bases). This TCR derives from a woman aged 18-35 years with Graves' hyperthyroidism. CDR3 sequence (DNA): TGTGCCAGCAGTTTATACCCCTGGTCAGGGGCTAGTGGCTACACCTTC. It encodes CASSLYPWSGASGYTF.